These 10 T cell receptor beta chains share one sample of origin, sequenced in a study of blood T cell repertoires in COVID-19. Method: immunoSEQ multiplex PCR; TCRdb's copy keeps in-frame clones and lacks some. The sample records roughly 350,000 clones, more than 85% being singletons. Input material: PBMCs or T cells enriched from blood (not recorded which). These receptors were taken from a woman aged 25 to 39 who had recovered from COVID-19.

V and J are TRBV29-1 and TRBJ2-1, with D maybe TRBD1 (6 bases). CDR3 length equals 13 residues. In germline, CDR1 is SQVTM, CDR2 ANQGSEA. Trimming removed 0 bases at V and 4 bases at J, with 7 bases between. For the CDR3, the DNA is TGCAGCGTTGAAGAACAGGGATACAATGAGCAGTTCTTC. This encodes CSVEEQGYNEQFF.

This chain connects TRBV18 to TRBJ1-5; 11 bases match TRBD1. This CDR3 is built from 15 residues. In germline, CDR1 is KGHSH, CDR2 LQKENI. Trimming removed 3 bases from V and 7 bases from J; junction bases left unmatched: 5. The chain's CDR3 is CASSPSDRGLQPQHF. CDR3 DNA: TGTGCCAGCTCACCGTCGGACAGGGGGCTACAGCCCCAGCATTTT.

The V and J genes are TRBV28 and TRBJ2-1; TRBD1 agrees at 7 bases. V dropped 6 bases and J dropped 4; count of bases not matched to a gene: 3. The germline CDR1 and CDR2 sequences are MDHEN and SYDVKM. The CDR3 has 13 amino acids. This CDR3 is CASRTGLYNEQFF. CDR3 sequence (DNA): TGTGCCAGCAGGACAGGGCTGTACAATGAGCAGTTCTTC.

J is TRBJ2-1 and V is TRBV2; 12 nucleotides match TRBD2. Germline trimming cut 5 bases from V and 9 bases from J; bases unmatched to any gene: 8. CDR1 is SNHLY and CDR2 is FYNNEI in the germline V gene. The CDR3 is 15 residues long. The CDR3 here is CASSSLAGGPGEQFF. CDR3 nucleotide sequence: TGTGCCAGCAGTTCTCTAGCGGGGGGGCCGGGTGAGCAGTTCTTC.

The V and J genes are TRBV12-3 or TRBV12-4 and TRBJ1-5; D is perhaps TRBD1 (6 bases). The CDR3 has 13 residues. V shed 7 bases and J shed 7 bases, with 14 bases lying between them. CDR3 in amino acids: CASTTDRNQPQHF. The DNA of the CDR3 is TGTGCCAGCACCACGGACAGAAACCAGCCCCAGCATTTT.

The chain employs TRBV3-1 (or the pseudogene TRBV3-2) and TRBJ1-2; 7 bases fit TRBD1. CDR1 is LGHDT and CDR2 is YNNKEL in the germline V gene (reference sequence). Trimming removed 5 bases from V and 6 bases from J; junction bases left unmatched: 6. The CDR3 length is 13 residues. The DNA for the CDR3 is TGTGCCAGCAGCACACAGGGGAGGCATGGCTACACCTTC. Translating it yields CASSTQGRHGYTF.

V is TRBV5-1 and J is TRBJ1-2, with D possibly being TRBD1 (6 bases). V was shortened by 5 bases and J by 5 bases, with 13 bases between the two germline ends. The germline V gene encodes CDR1 SGHRS and CDR2 YFSETQ. This CDR3 is built from 13 residues. In DNA form, the CDR3 reads TGCGCCAGCAGGGGACATGAATCATATGGCTACACCTTC. Its translation is CASRGHESYGYTF.

J is TRBJ2-5 and V is TRBV15, with no clear D. The CDR3 extends over 14 amino acids. V lost 5 bases to trimming and J lost 1 base, with 11 bases between them. The germline V gene encodes CDR1 LNHNV and CDR2 YYDKDF (reference sequence). CDR3 sequence (DNA): TGTGCCACCAGCCCGAGCCGCACCCAAGAGACCCAGTACTTC. Translating gives CATSPSRTQETQYF.

This chain uses TRBV6-2 or TRBV6-3 with TRBJ2-7; TRBD2 matches 12 bases. Germline trimming cut 6 bases from V and 2 bases from J; bases unmatched to any gene: 11. The CDR3 length is 17 residues. Per germline, CDR1 MNHEY and CDR2 SVGEGT. The CDR3 DNA is TGTGCCAGCAGCGACTCTCTAGCGGGAGGGAGAGCCTACGAGCAGTACTTC. Encoded protein: CASSDSLAGGRAYEQYF.

The rearrangement joins TRBV7-2 to TRBJ1-5; D unclear. The CDR3 is 15 residues long. Per the germline V gene, CDR1 is SGHTA and CDR2 is FQGNSA. The V gene lost 8 bases and the J gene lost 4 bases, with 18 bases spanning the gap. The CDR3 loop reads CASGLVSGSNQPQHF. The CDR3, as DNA: TGTGCCAGCGGCCTTGTTTCAGGATCGAATCAGCCCCAGCATTTT.